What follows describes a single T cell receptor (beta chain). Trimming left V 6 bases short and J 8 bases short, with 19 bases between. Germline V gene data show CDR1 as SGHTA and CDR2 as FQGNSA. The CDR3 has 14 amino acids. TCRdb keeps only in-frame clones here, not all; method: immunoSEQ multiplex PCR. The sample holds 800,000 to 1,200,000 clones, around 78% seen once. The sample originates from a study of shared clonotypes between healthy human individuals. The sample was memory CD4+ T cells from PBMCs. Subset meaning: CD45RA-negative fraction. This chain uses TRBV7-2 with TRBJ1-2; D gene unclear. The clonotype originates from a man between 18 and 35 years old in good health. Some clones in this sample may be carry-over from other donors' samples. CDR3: CASSNPWAGRGYTF. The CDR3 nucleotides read TGTGCCAGCAGTAACCCTTGGGCCGGTCGGGGCTACACCTTC.